The next 4 T cell receptor beta chains were all read from a single sample in a study of blood T cell repertoires in COVID-19. Sequencing used immunoSEQ multiplex PCR; TCRdb keeps in-frame clones, though not all of them. The table shows 130,000 or so clones, with over 80% occurring only once. The sample consisted of peripheral blood. The receptors were gathered from a human donor in a cohort sampled during active COVID-19.

The genes are TRBV27 and TRBJ2-7, with TRBD2 matching 11 bases. The V segment lost 2 bases and the J segment 5 bases; nucleotides outside the gene matches: 5. Germline V gene lookup returns CDR1 MNHEY and CDR2 SMNVEV (reference sequence). The CDR3 extends over 15 amino acids. The CDR3 protein is CASSLPTSGRHEQYF. The CDR3 DNA is TGTGCCAGCAGTTTACCTACTAGCGGGAGACACGAGCAGTACTTC.

The chain employs TRBV4-2 and TRBJ2-7, with 8 nucleotides matching TRBD1. Per germline, CDR1 LGHNA and CDR2 YNFKEQ. The junction had 3 bases not matched to a gene; V was cut back by 1 base and J by 1 base. The CDR3 is made up of 15 amino acids. CDR3 region: CASSQVGQVSYEQYF. The CDR3 nucleotides are TGTGCCAGCAGCCAAGTGGGACAGGTATCCTACGAGCAGTACTTC.

The chain joins TRBV7-9 to TRBJ1-6; D gene unclear. Germline V CDR1 and CDR2: SEHNR, FQNEAQ (reference sequence). V lost 1 base, J lost 9 bases, and 13 bases lay in between. This CDR3 is built from 15 residues. The CDR3 sequence is CASSLEVLLGSPLHF. In nucleotides, the CDR3 is TGTGCCAGCAGCTTAGAAGTGTTACTCGGTTCACCCCTCCACTTT.

The gene calls are TRBV12-3 or TRBV12-4 and TRBJ2-7; 7 bases agree with TRBD1. The junction had 6 bases not matched to a gene; V was cut back by 5 bases and J by 5 bases. The CDR3 has 13 residues. CDR3 DNA: TGTGCCAGCAGTAAGGGACAGATAGACGAGCAGTACTTC. It is translated as CASSKGQIDEQYF.